This T cell receptor (beta chain) was found in a study of metastatic and nonmetastatic thyroid tumors. At the level of the study: Across peripheral blood and tumor or nodule tissue samples taken from malignant and benign thyroid patients, the repertoires were compared with one another.

In the original analysis: Clinicopathological groups differed in CDR3, with these differences serving to build a distant-metastasis classifier for papillary thyroid cancer. TCRdb re-called the PCR reads with MiXCR. The V and J calls shown here were made by TCRdb, not taken from the authors' results. The sample shows 35,000 to 50,000 clones, roughly 14% of them seen only once. General observations from the study: Compared with benign nodules, malignant thyroid tumors were reported to have significantly higher TCR beta diversity in both blood and tumor.

This clone was found many times. Its specificity is unknown. Every patient underwent thyroid surgery untreated. The specimen was blood. This clonotype originated in a female donor with papillary thyroid cancer or a benign thyroid nodule (not recorded which). Some clones in this sample may be carry-over from other donors' samples.

Here the CDR3 DNA reads TGTGCCAGCAGCGGGGACAGGAATGAGCAGTTCTTC. Encoded protein: CASSGDRNEQFF. The gene calls are TRBV5-6 and TRBJ2-1; TRBD1 aligns across 8 bases. Looked up from germline, CDR1 is SGHDT and CDR2 is YYEEEE. CDR3 length: 12 amino acids. V was pared by 4 bases and J by 7 bases, with 1 base of the junction left unmatched. Combining the CDR3 with reference TRBV5-6 and TRBJ2-1 gives the whole variable domain DAGVTQSPTHLIKTRGQQVTLRCSPKSGHDTVSWYQQALGQGPQFIFQYYEEEERQRGNFPDRFSGHQFPNYSSELNVNALLLGDSALYLCASSGDRNEQFFGPGTRLTVL.